A selection of T cell receptor beta chains follows, all from one sample in a study of CD8 T cells in ankylosing spondylitis. TCRdb itself ran the 5' RACE reads through MiXCR, one entry per CDR3 protein. This table holds a few hundred thousand distinct CDR3 sequences, 10% to 13% found once. Input material: blood, either unsorted or a sorted T cell fraction (not recorded which). All receptors come from a male donor with ankylosing spondylitis or in good health (not recorded which). Each CDR3 is given with its conserved first and last residue. D genes are given only for firm matches. Where a row states a size, it is once, few, many or the class of an expanded clone; other rows omit it.

DNA,CDR3,size,D,length,V,J
TGTGCCAGCAGCCCCGGGACTCGGTACGAGCAGTACTTC,CASSPGTRYEQYF,few,NA,13,TRBV7-2,TRBJ2-7
TGTGCCAGCAGCGTTGACACAGATACGCAGTATTTT,CASSVDTDTQYF,many,NA,12,TRBV7-2,TRBJ2-3
TGTGCCAGCAGTTCCCCAGGGAATCAGCCCCAGCATTTT,CASSSPGNQPQHF,many,NA,13,TRBV12-3/TRBV12-4,TRBJ1-5
TGTGCCAGCAGCCCGACCCGGCTGAACACCATATATTTT,CASSPTRLNTIYF,many,NA,13,TRBV7-2,TRBJ1-3
TGTGCCAGCATAACCGGGACAGGGGGCGGAACTGAAGCTTTCTTT,CASITGTGGGTEAFF,many,TRBD1,15,TRBV12-3/TRBV12-4,TRBJ1-1
TGTGCCAGCAGCCCAAGTTTGGACAGGGACTATGGCTACACCTTC,CASSPSLDRDYGYTF,few,TRBD1,15,TRBV7-9,TRBJ1-2
TGTGCCAGCAGTTCGACTGGGACTAGCGGCACAGATACGCAGTATTTT,CASSSTGTSGTDTQYF,few,TRBD2,16,TRBV12-3/TRBV12-4,TRBJ2-3
TGTGCCAGCAGTTTGTCCCCACTCTACGAGCAGTACTTC,CASSLSPLYEQYF,NA,NA,13,TRBV12-3/TRBV12-4,TRBJ2-7
TGTGCCAGCAGCTCCCGGGACGGCCAAAGGGAGACCCAGTACTTC,CASSSRDGQRETQYF,NA,NA,15,TRBV7-6,TRBJ2-5
TGTGCCAGCAGCCAAGATCTAAGCCACGAGCAGTACTTC,CASSQDLSHEQYF,NA,NA,13,TRBV3-1,TRBJ2-7
TGCAGTGCTACGCCGACGACAGGGGTTAACTATGGCTACACCTTC,CSATPTTGVNYGYTF,few,TRBD1,15,TRBV20-1,TRBJ1-2
TGTGCCAGCAGACCCTCGTACCTGGGCAGCAATCAGCCCCAGCATTTT,CASRPSYLGSNQPQHF,few,NA,16,TRBV27,TRBJ1-5
TGTGCCAGCAGCCCTCCTGGCCTCAGCTCTGGAAACACCATATATTTT,CASSPPGLSSGNTIYF,few,NA,16,TRBV14,TRBJ1-3
TGTGCCAGCAGCCAAGCTATGGCCGGGGGGGAGACCCAGTACTTC,CASSQAMAGGETQYF,NA,TRBD2,15,TRBV3-1,TRBJ2-5
TGTGCCTGGGAACAAATCAAAGGACTTGGTGAGCAGTTCTTC,CAWEQIKGLGEQFF,few,NA,14,TRBV30,TRBJ2-1
TGTGCCAGCAGCCCAAGACGGGGGGTCAATCAGCCCCAGCATTTT,CASSPRRGVNQPQHF,few,NA,15,TRBV7-2,TRBJ1-5
TGTGCCAGCAGCTTACGGGGACTAGCGGGGGGGCCAGTGTACTACAATGAGCAGTTCTTC,CASSLRGLAGGPVYYNEQFF,many,TRBD2,20,TRBV7-3,TRBJ2-1
TGTGCCAGTAGTAGGGCCGGGGAGGTGAACACTGAAGCTTTCTTT,CASSRAGEVNTEAFF,NA,NA,15,TRBV19,TRBJ1-1
TGTGCCAGCAGTTTAGCGGGACAGGGTTACGGCTACACCTTC,CASSLAGQGYGYTF,many,TRBD1,14,TRBV12-3/TRBV12-4,TRBJ1-2
TGCAGTGCCCCTGATATGACAGGGTACCATGGCTACACCTTC,CSAPDMTGYHGYTF,NA,TRBD1,14,TRBV20-1,TRBJ1-2
TGTGCCAGCAGTGCCTTACCTGGGATCAGAGATAATTCACCCCTCCACTTT,CASSALPGIRDNSPLHF,few,NA,17,TRBV28,TRBJ1-6
TGCGCCAGCAGCTCTCGGGATAGCGGGGGGCATGCTGATGGGTTCTTC,CASSSRDSGGHADGFF,many,TRBD2,16,TRBV5-1,TRBJ2-1
TGTGCCAGCAGTCCAACCGGGACTAGTTTCAGCGAGCAGTACTTC,CASSPTGTSFSEQYF,NA,TRBD2,15,TRBV7-9,TRBJ2-7
TGTGCCAGCAGTTTAGTTAGGGGCGGGGAGCTGTTTTTT,CASSLVRGGELFF,NA,NA,13,TRBV27,TRBJ2-2
TGCGCCACCAGCGGGACACCGAACACTGAAGCTTTCTTT,CATSGTPNTEAFF,many,NA,13,TRBV5-1,TRBJ1-1
TGTGCCAGCCTCGGGAGGGGACAGGGGACATCAATTTACTACGAGCAGTACTTC,CASLGRGQGTSIYYEQYF,many,TRBD1,18,TRBV28,TRBJ2-7
TGTGCCAGCAGCTTAAGGCGGGGGGGCTCTGAGAAAGAGACCCAGTACTTC,CASSLRRGGSEKETQYF,few,TRBD2,17,TRBV7-2,TRBJ2-5
TGCGCCAGCAGCTTGGTGGCAGGGGGAAAGGAGACCCAGTACTTC,CASSLVAGGKETQYF,many,TRBD1,15,TRBV5-1,TRBJ2-5
TGCAGTGCTAGTACAATGCAGGGGAGCACCGGGGAGCTGTTTTTT,CSASTMQGSTGELFF,many,NA,15,TRBV20-1,TRBJ2-2
TGTGCCACCAGTGATTTGACTAGCGCGAGCACAGATACGCAGTATTTT,CATSDLTSASTDTQYF,many,TRBD2,16,TRBV24-1,TRBJ2-3
TGCGCCAGCAGCACCGACAGGGCGGGGACTGAAGCTTTCTTT,CASSTDRAGTEAFF,NA,TRBD1,14,TRBV5-1,TRBJ1-1
TGCGCCAGCAGCTTGGAACAGGGGGGAGAGACCCAGTACTTC,CASSLEQGGETQYF,NA,TRBD1,14,TRBV5-1,TRBJ2-5
TGCAGTGCTAGGGGGCCAGTCGAATACGAGCAGTACTTC,CSARGPVEYEQYF,NA,NA,13,TRBV20-1,TRBJ2-7
TGTGCCAGCAGAGATCAGGGTGGTAGCTACGAGCAGTACTTC,CASRDQGGSYEQYF,many,NA,14,TRBV7-3,TRBJ2-7
TGTGCCAGCAGCTTGGCCGCAGGGGTCAGCAATCAGCCCCAGCATTTT,CASSLAAGVSNQPQHF,few,NA,16,TRBV5-6,TRBJ1-5
TGTGCCAGCAGTGGGGGACAGTTCGAGCAGTTCTTC,CASSGGQFEQFF,NA,TRBD1,12,TRBV12-3/TRBV12-4,TRBJ2-1
TGCAGTGCTAGCCCCAGGATGGTCTCTCCTCATCAGCCCCAGCATTTT,CSASPRMVSPHQPQHF,few,NA,16,TRBV20-1,TRBJ1-5
TGTGCCAGCAGTTTGGACGGGGCTAGCTACGAGCAGTACTTC,CASSLDGASYEQYF,many,NA,14,TRBV28,TRBJ2-7
TGCAGTGCCGGCGGCAAAAGCAATCAGCCCCAGCATTTT,CSAGGKSNQPQHF,many,NA,13,TRBV20-1,TRBJ1-5
TGTGCCAGCAGTTTTGAAGGGAGTCAGCCCCAGCATTTT,CASSFEGSQPQHF,few,NA,13,TRBV27,TRBJ1-5
TGTGCCACCGGTGACGGGGGGGCCGGGGAGCTGTTTTTT,CATGDGGAGELFF,NA,TRBD2,13,TRBV24-1,TRBJ2-2
TGTGCCAGCAGTTTAGAGAACGGCGGGGACCCCGAGCAGTTCTTC,CASSLENGGDPEQFF,many,NA,15,TRBV12-3/TRBV12-4,TRBJ2-1
TGTGCCAGCAGCCTAGGCCATACGCAGTATTTT,CASSLGHTQYF,many,NA,11,TRBV7-9,TRBJ2-3
TGTGCCAGCAGTTACGAGGCTAGCGGGTGGAATGAGCAGTTCTTC,CASSYEASGWNEQFF,many,TRBD2,15,TRBV6-5,TRBJ2-1
TGCGCCAGCAGATCTAGCGGGGGCTATGATGAGCAGTTCTTC,CASRSSGGYDEQFF,few,TRBD2,14,TRBV10-2,TRBJ2-1
TGTGCCAGCAGCTTTAGCGGAGAAGAGACCCAGTACTTC,CASSFSGEETQYF,many,NA,13,TRBV5-1,TRBJ2-5
TGTGCCAGCAGTTCCAGGACAGGGATGAACACCGGGGAGCTGTTTTTT,CASSSRTGMNTGELFF,NA,TRBD1,16,TRBV12-3/TRBV12-4,TRBJ2-2
TGTGCCAGCAGTTTTGGCTTCCTCGAGACCCAGTACTTC,CASSFGFLETQYF,NA,NA,13,TRBV12-3/TRBV12-4,TRBJ2-5
TGCGCCAGCAGCTTGGCCGTATTGGATGGCTACACCTTC,CASSLAVLDGYTF,many,NA,13,TRBV5-1,TRBJ1-2